The 29 T cell receptor beta chains below come from one sample, sequenced in a study of PD-L1 blockade in urothelial cancer. Profiled with immunoSEQ multiplex PCR; TCRdb holds only in-frame clones, not every one. The data show about 82,000 clones, 85% to 95% seen once. The sequencing here drew on PBMCs, taken around atezolizumab (anti-PD-L1) treatment. These receptors came from a man between 60 and 75 years old with urothelial cancer.

This chain links TRBV4-3 with TRBJ2-3; 9 bases are shared with TRBD1. J lost 4 bases, V lost 0 bases, and 5 bases had no gene match. Per the germline V gene, CDR1 is LGHNA and CDR2 is YSLEER. CDR3 size: 16 residues. The CDR3, as DNA: TGCGCCAGCAGCCAAGATCGGCGGACAGGGGCAGATACGCAGTATTTT. Protein: CASSQDRRTGADTQYF.

The genes are TRBV7-2 and TRBJ2-5, with D possibly being TRBD2 (5 bases). This CDR3 has 14 residues. CDR1 SGHTA and CDR2 FQGNSA come from the germline V gene. V lost 2 bases, J lost 2 bases, and 9 bases lay in between. The CDR3 DNA reads as TGTGCCAGCAGCTTAATGGGGAGACAAGAGACCCAGTACTTC. It specifies CASSLMGRQETQYF.

The chain has TRBV6-5 and TRBJ1-6; TRBD1 is a possible D gene (6 bases). The CDR3 runs 15 residues. CDR1 and CDR2 from the germline V gene are MNHEY and SVGAGI. Between the trimmed V and J ends, which lost 0 bases and 9 bases, there was a span of 12 bases. The CDR3 nucleotides read TGTGCCAGCAGTTACTCGTACAGGGACGGTTCACCCCTCCACTTT. Translated, it gives CASSYSYRDGSPLHF.

This clone was detected a few times. This chain uses TRBV6-6 with TRBJ1-1, with D unresolved. Deletions cut 2 bases from V and 0 bases from J, with 7 bases between. Germline CDR1 and CDR2: MNHNY and SVGAGI (reference sequence). This CDR3 has 14 amino acids. The CDR3 nucleotides read TGTGCCAGCAGTTACGACACCCTGAACACTGAAGCTTTCTTT. The encoded protein is CASSYDTLNTEAFF.

This clone showed up just a few times. CDR3 sequence (DNA): TGTGCCTGGAGTGTAGTCCAGAAAGATACGCAGTATTTT. It codes for CAWSVVQKDTQYF. V and J are TRBV30 and TRBJ2-3; D not resolved. The CDR3 has 13 residues. Germline CDR1 and CDR2: GTSNPN and SVGIG (reference sequence). Trimming pared 0 bases from V and 5 bases from J, leaving 9 bases between.

The V and J genes are TRBV19 and TRBJ2-2; D is perhaps TRBD2 (6 bases). Germline lookup yields CDR1 LNHDA and CDR2 SQIVND (reference sequence). This CDR3 has 14 amino acids. V lost 5 bases and J lost 4, with 11 bases in between. The CDR3 is CASSRGTGTGELFF. The CDR3 DNA sequence: TGTGCCAGTAGTCGCGGGACGGGCACCGGGGAGCTGTTTTTT.

The chain has TRBV9 and TRBJ2-7; 9 nucleotides match TRBD1. Germline lookup yields CDR1 SGDLS and CDR2 YYNGEE. Trimming took 2 bases from V and 3 from J; bases not matched to a gene: 3. The CDR3 runs 14 residues. The DNA for the CDR3 is TGTGCCAGCAGCGTGGGGACAGGGAACTACGAGCAGTACTTC. Translation: CASSVGTGNYEQYF.

The gene calls are TRBV14 and TRBJ2-1; D is unclear. CDR3 size: 13 residues. V was pared by 1 base and J by 10 bases, with 11 bases between. The V gene's germline CDR1 is SGHDN and CDR2 FVKESK. In DNA, the CDR3 is TGTGCCAGCAGCCAAGTTGCCCTCGGGGAGCAGTTCTTC. It translates to CASSQVALGEQFF.

The V gene is TRBV7-2, the J gene TRBJ1-2; TRBD1 matches 8 bases. The V segment lost 3 bases and the J segment 7 bases; nucleotides outside the gene matches: 10. The CDR3 is 15 residues long. Germline V gene lookup returns CDR1 SGHTA and CDR2 FQGNSA. The DNA for the CDR3 is TGTGCCAGCAGCTTCCCCAGTGGACAGGGTGCTGGCTACACCTTC. Protein: CASSFPSGQGAGYTF.

This clone has only one observation. This chain connects TRBV7-2 to TRBJ2-1, with unresolved D. Germline lookup yields CDR1 SGHTA and CDR2 FQGNSA. The V end lost 1 base, the J end lost 6 bases, and 4 bases lay between the germline ends. This CDR3 comprises 12 residues. The CDR3 DNA is TGTGCCAGCAGCTTAGGTATCAATGAGCAGTTCTTC. Its protein product is CASSLGINEQFF.

There are a few counts of this clone. This chain joins TRBV10-2 and TRBJ2-3; D unclear. Trimming stripped 3 bases from V and 11 bases from J, with 12 bases between. Germline CDR1 WSHSY, CDR2 SAAADI. CDR3 length equals 12 residues. The CDR3 region has the DNA TGCGCCAGCAGTGACATTGGCAGGCAGCAGTATTTT. Protein: CASSDIGRQQYF.

The V gene is TRBV9, the J gene TRBJ2-1; 8 nucleotides agree with TRBD2. This CDR3 spans 16 amino acids. Germline CDR1 reads SGDLS; CDR2 reads YYNGEE. The V gene end was trimmed by 5 bases and the J gene end by 7 bases; junction bases not matched to a gene: 14. CDR3 region: CASSPPTGGPDNEQFF. The CDR3 bases are TGTGCCAGCAGTCCCCCCACGGGGGGGCCTGATAATGAGCAGTTCTTC.

This chain joins TRBV7-6 and TRBJ2-1; 7 bases map to TRBD2. This CDR3 contains 13 residues. Germline assignment: CDR1 SGHVS and CDR2 FNYEAQ. Trimming at V came to 4 bases and at J to 4 bases, leaving 1 base not matched to a gene. The CDR3 DNA sequence: TGTGCCAGCAGCTCCGGGAGGTACAATGAGCAGTTCTTC. Its translation: CASSSGRYNEQFF.

The CDR3 sequence: CASSLRLAGKNEQFF. As DNA, the CDR3 is TGTGCCAGCAGCCTTAGACTAGCGGGGAAGAATGAGCAGTTCTTC. The chain links TRBV9 to TRBJ2-1; the match to TRBD2 covers 11 bases. Germline V CDR1 and CDR2: SGDLS, YYNGEE. V lost 4 bases and J lost 7; bases outside the gene matches: 7. The CDR3 is 15 residues long.

In nucleotides, the CDR3 is TGTGCCACCAGCAGAGATGGTCCCCCCAGGGAGGTCCAGCCCCAGCATTTT. Translating gives CATSRDGPPREVQPQHF. The V and J genes are TRBV15 and TRBJ1-5, with D possibly being TRBD1 (5 bases). Germline lookup yields CDR1 LNHNV and CDR2 YYDKDF (reference sequence). The CDR3 runs 17 residues. V was trimmed by 0 bases and J by 7 bases, leaving 19 bases between them.

The chain joins TRBV29-1 to TRBJ2-2; 9 bases match TRBD1. The CDR3 extends over 15 amino acids. The J segment lost 5 bases and the V segment lost 4 bases, leaving 8 bases of the junction unmatched. Germline V lookup: CDR1 SQVTM, CDR2 ANQGSEA. The DNA for the CDR3 is TGCAGCGTTGCTTGGGGACAGGGAGGAACCGGGGAGCTGTTTTTT. Translation gives CSVAWGQGGTGELFF.

CDR3: CASSEGGLAGNTYEQYF. CDR3 sequence (DNA): TGTGCCAGCAGTGAAGGGGGACTAGCGGGAAATACCTACGAGCAGTACTTC. V and J are TRBV2 and TRBJ2-7; 13 nucleotides align to TRBD2. Trimming took 1 base from V and 2 from J; bases not matched to a gene: 5. Germline V gene sequence: CDR1 SNHLY, CDR2 FYNNEI. The CDR3 extends over 17 amino acids.

This sequence joins TRBV7-2 and TRBJ2-7; D perhaps matches TRBD1 (6 bases). Germline V gene sequence: CDR1 SGHTA, CDR2 FQGNSA. Trimming cost V 3 bases and J 5 bases, with 11 bases left between them. This CDR3 comprises 13 residues. CDR3 in amino acids: CASSFAGAHEQYF. The CDR3 DNA reads TGTGCCAGCAGCTTTGCAGGGGCGCACGAGCAGTACTTC.

The chain joins TRBV27 to TRBJ2-2; D is undetermined. Germline V CDR1 and CDR2: MNHEY, SMNVEV (reference sequence). This CDR3 is 14 amino acids long. The V and J ends lost 5 bases and 6 bases respectively, with 13 bases between them. In nucleotides, the CDR3 is TGTGCCAGCAGTCCTCGCGGCTCCTCCGGGGAGCTGTTTTTT. Translated: CASSPRGSSGELFF.

This chain uses TRBV19 with TRBJ1-5, with a tentative D call TRBD1 (6 bases). With 4 bases removed from V and 4 bases from J, the gap between germline ends came to 23 bases. The CDR3 extends over 18 amino acids. Germline CDR1 reads LNHDA; CDR2 reads SQIVND (reference sequence). CDR3: CASSNRLRGIVWNQPQHF. The CDR3 nucleotides are TGTGCCAGTAGTAATCGTTTGAGGGGGATAGTTTGGAATCAGCCCCAGCATTTT.

V gene TRBV30 combines with J gene TRBJ1-1, with 7 nucleotides matching TRBD1. With V trimmed by 3 bases and J by 8 bases, 3 bases remained unmatched. CDR3 length: 11 residues. CDR1 is GTSNPN, CDR2 SVGIG, per germline (reference sequence). CDR3 in amino acids: CAWSRTGEAFF. CDR3 nucleotide sequence: TGTGCCTGGAGCCGGACAGGAGAAGCTTTCTTT.

This chain connects TRBV14 to TRBJ2-5; 10 nucleotides agree with TRBD1. Unmatched junction bases numbered 9, after V lost 3 bases and J lost 5 bases. The CDR3 extends over 16 amino acids. The V gene's germline CDR1 is SGHDN and CDR2 FVKESK. The CDR3 nucleotides read TGTGCCAGCAGCCAGCCGGGACAGGGGAGGGGCGAGACCCAGTACTTC. This translates into CASSQPGQGRGETQYF.

The genes are TRBV11-3 and TRBJ1-4; no definite D call. Trimming removed 5 bases from V and 15 bases from J, with 10 bases in between. Germline V gene data show CDR1 as SGHNT and CDR2 as YENEEA. There are 10 residues in the CDR3. CDR3 region: CASSPRSLFF. Here the CDR3 DNA reads TGTGCCAGCAGCCCTCGGAGTTTGTTTTTT.

A single count supports this clone. The chain carries TRBV7-2 and TRBJ2-3; 9 nucleotides agree with TRBD2. The germline CDR1 and CDR2 sequences are SGHTA and FQGNSA. This CDR3 has 15 residues. V shed 5 bases and J 3 bases; nucleotides not matched to a gene: 6. In DNA form, the CDR3 reads TGTGCCAGCAGCCCTAGCGGGGTGGGTACAGATACGCAGTATTTT. Protein sequence: CASSPSGVGTDTQYF.

The chain is built from TRBV7-3 and TRBJ2-3, with D possibly being TRBD1 (6 bases). Per germline, CDR1 SGHTA and CDR2 FQGTGA. Trimming took off 2 bases at V and 0 bases at J, with 9 bases between the two ends. CDR3 size: 15 residues. CDR3 region: CASSLVGASTDTQYF. The DNA of the CDR3 is TGTGCCAGCAGCTTAGTGGGGGCAAGCACAGATACGCAGTATTTT.

The rearrangement joins TRBV4-1 to TRBJ1-6; D is uncertain. CDR3 size: 13 residues. Germline CDR1 is MGHRA and CDR2 is YSYEKL. Trimming took 4 bases from V and 10 from J, leaving 11 bases between them. The CDR3: CASSRELRSPLHF. The CDR3 bases are TGCGCCAGCAGCCGAGAACTGCGCTCACCCCTCCACTTT.

The J gene is TRBJ2-7, the V gene TRBV20-1, with D possibly being TRBD1 (6 bases). This CDR3 has 11 amino acids. Germline V gene sequence: CDR1 DFQATT, CDR2 SNEGSKA (reference sequence). The V end lost 7 bases, the J end lost 10 bases, and 17 bases lay between the germline ends. CDR3 coding DNA: TGCAGTGTTTCAGGGGACGCTTCACAGTACTTC. Amino acid sequence: CSVSGDASQYF.

The chain is built from TRBV30 and TRBJ1-4, with D maybe TRBD1 (5 bases). The ends were cut back, 5 bases at V and 10 bases at J, with 11 bases in the middle. Germline loops: CDR1 GTSNPN, CDR2 SVGIG (reference sequence). This CDR3 spans 11 amino acids. CDR3 region: CAWGLGGKLFF. The DNA of the CDR3 is TGTGCCTGGGGTTTGGGGGGAAAACTGTTTTTT.

The chain has TRBV30 and TRBJ1-5; D is undetermined. Germline CDR1 is GTSNPN and CDR2 is SVGIG (reference sequence). The CDR3 consists of 11 residues. V was cut by 0 bases and J by 11 bases, with 8 bases left in between. The CDR3: CAWSVRGSQHF. The CDR3, as DNA: TGTGCCTGGAGTGTCAGAGGGTCCCAGCATTTT.